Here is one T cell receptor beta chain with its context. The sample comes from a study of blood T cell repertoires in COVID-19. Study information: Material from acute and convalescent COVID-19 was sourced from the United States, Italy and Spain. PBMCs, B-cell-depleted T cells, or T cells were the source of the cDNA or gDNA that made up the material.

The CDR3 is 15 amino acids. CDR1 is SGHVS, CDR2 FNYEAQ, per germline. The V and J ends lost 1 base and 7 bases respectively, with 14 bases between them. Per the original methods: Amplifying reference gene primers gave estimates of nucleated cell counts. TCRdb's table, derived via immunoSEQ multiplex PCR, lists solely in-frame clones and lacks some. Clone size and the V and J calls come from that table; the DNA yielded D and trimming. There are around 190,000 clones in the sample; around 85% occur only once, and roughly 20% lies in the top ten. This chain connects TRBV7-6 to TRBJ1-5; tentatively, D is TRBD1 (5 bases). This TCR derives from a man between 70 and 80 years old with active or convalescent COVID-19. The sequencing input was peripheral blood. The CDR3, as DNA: TGTGCCAGCAGCTTAGGTCGGGGGAGAGAGCAGCCCCAGCATTTT. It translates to CASSLGRGREQPQHF.